This T cell receptor (beta chain) was retrieved from a study of CD8+CD57+ T cells in acquired aplastic anemia. Trimming took 6 bases from V and 0 from J, leaving 14 bases between them. The germline CDR1 and CDR2 sequences are DFQATT and SNEGSKA (reference sequence). There are 14 residues in the CDR3. CDR3 and TCR beta VDJ profiling relied on genomic DNA as the template. TCRdb re-called the reads with MiXCR, one entry per CDR3 protein. The profile shows around 200,000 distinct CDR3 sequences, more than 45% of them singletons. Selection for sequencing was limited to patients who had shown CD8+CD57+ cell expansion by flow cytometry. No patient had been given any therapy when blood was sampled. This clonotype was observed many times.

The rearrangement uses TRBV20-1 and TRBJ1-1; D is ambiguous. The sequence was obtained from a human donor with aplastic anemia. Sample: sorted CD4+, CD8+, or CD8+CD57+ T cells (not recorded which) from PBMCs. CDR3 loop: CSARARLVNTEAFF. The CDR3 DNA sequence: TGCAGTGCGCGGGCGAGGCTTGTGAACACTGAAGCTTTCTTT.